A single sample gave rise to the 16 T cell receptor beta chains below, sequenced in a study of shared clonotypes between healthy human individuals. Clones were sequenced by immunoSEQ multiplex PCR, and TCRdb holds only the in-frame ones, with some missing. Altogether 300,000 to 400,000 clones are present, more than 60% being singletons, with the ten largest covering about 9.4%. Sequenced: memory CD4+ T cells sorted from blood. Regarding subset: CD45RA-negative fraction. The receptors come from a man aged 25 to 40 in good health.

V gene TRBV7-2 combines with J gene TRBJ2-5; D unresolved. Germline CDR1 SGHTA, CDR2 FQGNSA. V lost 8 bases to trimming and J lost 2 bases, with 9 bases between them. The CDR3 extends over 12 amino acids. Here the CDR3 DNA reads TGTGCCAGCTGTGACCCTCAAGAGACCCAGTACTTC. Amino acid sequence: CASCDPQETQYF.

The genes are TRBV18 and TRBJ2-5; no clear D. The CDR3 extends over 15 amino acids. V shed 2 bases and J shed 1 base, with 11 bases lying between them. Germline-derived CDR1 and CDR2 are KGHSH and LQKENI. CDR3 region: CASSPAQMSQETQYF. CDR3 nucleotide sequence: TGTGCCAGCTCACCAGCGCAGATGAGCCAAGAGACCCAGTACTTC.

The chain uses TRBV4-1 and TRBJ2-7, with TRBD1 matching 7 bases. CDR3 size: 16 residues. The ends lost 1 base at V and 3 bases at J; junction bases unmatched: 9. CDR1 MGHRA and CDR2 YSYEKL come from the germline V gene. CDR3: CASSQGKSGQFYEQYF. The CDR3 DNA sequence: TGCGCCAGCAGCCAAGGGAAGTCGGGACAGTTCTACGAGCAGTACTTC.

The chain couples TRBV14 to TRBJ2-2, with 11 bases that match TRBD2. The CDR3 has 18 residues. The germline V gene encodes CDR1 SGHDN and CDR2 FVKESK. V was pared by 2 bases and J by 3 bases, with 8 bases of the junction left unmatched. Written as DNA, the CDR3 is TGTGCCAGCAGCCAACAGATCGTACTAGCGGGAGACACCGGGGAGCTGTTTTTT. It codes for CASSQQIVLAGDTGELFF.

This clone has only a few counts. The chain links TRBV28 to TRBJ1-2, with D unclear. The CDR3 is made up of 13 amino acids. Germline-derived CDR1 and CDR2 are MDHEN and SYDVKM. The V end lost 6 bases, the J end lost 5 bases, and 13 bases lay between the germline ends. CDR3 residues: CASRIPTAYGYTF. The CDR3 region has the DNA TGTGCCAGCAGAATACCGACGGCATATGGCTACACCTTC.

V and J are TRBV4-1 and TRBJ2-1; no firm D call. The CDR3 is 12 residues long. Looked up from germline, CDR1 is MGHRA and CDR2 is YSYEKL. Trimming took off 1 base at V and 5 bases at J, with 3 bases between the two ends. The CDR3 sequence is CASSQVNNEQFF. The CDR3 coding sequence is TGCGCCAGCAGCCAAGTAAACAATGAGCAGTTCTTC.

On this clone itself: It may be a read error: a sequence one base away is much more abundant. The CDR3 here is CSVRLGSYNEQFF. The CDR3 DNA reads TGCAGCGTGAGACTCGGCTCCTACAATGAGCAGTTCTTC. The chain links TRBV29-1 to TRBJ2-1, with unresolved D. This CDR3 contains 13 residues. Germline-derived CDR1 and CDR2 are SQVTM and ANQGSEA. The V gene lost 6 bases and the J gene lost 0 bases, with 9 bases spanning the gap.

CDR3 bases: TGTGCCAGCAGTCGGACCCCGCCGGGTACCGGGGAGCTGTTTTTT. This encodes CASSRTPPGTGELFF. The V gene is TRBV27, the J gene TRBJ2-2; D remains unclear. Trimming removed 5 bases at V and 5 bases at J, with 15 bases between. There are 15 residues in the CDR3. The germline CDR1 and CDR2 sequences are MNHEY and SMNVEV (reference sequence).

The rearrangement joins TRBV5-4 to TRBJ2-1; TRBD2 matches 11 bases. This CDR3 spans 15 amino acids. The V segment lost 0 bases and the J segment 7 bases; nucleotides outside the gene matches: 3. Germline V gene data show CDR1 as SGHNT and CDR2 as YYREEE (reference sequence). This chain's CDR3 is CASSLGGTSGNEQFF. The CDR3 DNA follows: TGTGCCAGCAGCTTGGGTGGGACTAGCGGTAATGAGCAGTTCTTC.

The CDR3 DNA follows: TGTGCCAGCAGCTTAGAAGGGAGAACAGATACGCAGTATTTT. This sequence encodes CASSLEGRTDTQYF. The chain recombines TRBV7-2 with TRBJ2-3; D might be TRBD2 (5 bases). This CDR3 contains 14 residues. Between the trimmed V and J ends, which lost 1 base and 3 bases, there was a span of 8 bases. The germline V gene has CDR1 SGHTA and CDR2 FQGNSA.

This clone has only one observation. The rearrangement uses TRBV18 and TRBJ2-7; 8 bases map to TRBD2. CDR1 is KGHSH, CDR2 LQKENI, per germline. The junction had 15 bases not matched to a gene; V was cut back by 3 bases and J by 2 bases. The CDR3 runs 18 residues. The CDR3 DNA follows: TGTGCCAGCTCACCTAATAGCGGGACTCTATCCTTCCCCTACGAGCAGTACTTC. It yields the protein CASSPNSGTLSFPYEQYF.

In this sample, this clone turned up a few times. This sequence joins TRBV2 and TRBJ2-1; 13 bases agree with TRBD2. This CDR3 region has 14 residues. Germline V lookup: CDR1 SNHLY, CDR2 FYNNEI. Trimming took 4 bases from V and 6 from J; bases not matched to a gene: 0. CDR3 loop: CASSGTSGSNEQFF. CDR3 in DNA: TGTGCCAGCAGTGGGACTAGCGGGAGCAATGAGCAGTTCTTC.

A note on this clone: A much larger clone lies a single base off, so this may be a read error. This sequence joins TRBV6-5 and TRBJ1-5, with D hard to call. Germline loops: CDR1 MNHEY, CDR2 SVGAGI. There are 15 residues in the CDR3. Trimming left V 5 bases short and J 5 bases short, with 16 bases between. The CDR3 nucleotides read TGTGCCAGCAGTCCTAAGGGAAATGGCGATCAGCCCCAGCATTTT. As protein: CASSPKGNGDQPQHF.

The V gene is TRBV7-9, the J gene TRBJ2-1, with unresolved D. This CDR3 region has 12 residues. Deletions cut 3 bases from V and 9 bases from J, with 9 bases between. CDR1 is SEHNR, CDR2 FQNEAQ, per germline (reference sequence). Written as DNA, the CDR3 is TGTGCCAGCAGCTTCTCGTTGGGTGAGCAGTTCTTC. Its translation: CASSFSLGEQFF.

The genes are TRBV28 and TRBJ1-1, with D unclear. In germline, CDR1 is MDHEN, CDR2 SYDVKM. Trimming removed 0 bases from V and 4 bases from J, with 6 bases in between. This CDR3 is built from 13 residues. The CDR3 loop is CASSLWRPTEAFF. The CDR3 DNA reads as TGTGCCAGCAGTTTATGGAGGCCCACTGAAGCTTTCTTT.

The rearrangement uses TRBV7-9 and TRBJ2-1; D gene unclear. Deletions cut 1 base from V and 1 base from J, with 2 bases between. Germline V gene data show CDR1 as SEHNR and CDR2 as FQNEAQ (reference sequence). The CDR3 extends over 13 amino acids. CDR3 coding DNA: TGTGCCAGCAGCTTAGGATCCTACAATGAGCAGTTCTTC. Amino acids: CASSLGSYNEQFF.